Given below is one TCR beta chain in context. In this sample, this clonotype turned up a few times. Its cognate antigen has yet to be identified. No much larger clone is present one base from it, and per-base qualities are unavailable. The sample originates from a study of T cells in Graves' hyperthyroidism and ophthalmopathy (dated by TCRdb to the late 2010s). Concerning the study at large: Peripheral blood was sampled at the time of initial diagnosis, prior to any treatment. TCR V-J signatures able to tell the groups apart were searched for in a discovery cohort of 90 to 100 patients, of whom 43 had Graves' ophthalmopathy and about 55 had stable Graves' hyperthyroidism. The paper describes TCR Vbeta CDR3 sequencing of 120 to 150 peripheral blood samples, made up of fewer than 50 ophthalmopathy patients, 70 to 75 hyperthyroidism patients and 17 progressor patients. After sampling, hyperthyroidism patients received methimazole starting at 30 mg daily, and ophthalmopathy patients received high-dose intravenous methylprednisolone. The 90 to 100 discovery patients were randomly split 7:3 into training and test sets. Prospective prediction of ophthalmopathy was tested in an independent validation cohort of 18 to 20 hyperthyroidism patients and 17 patients who later progressed to ophthalmopathy. In addition, the study compared T-cell repertoires in thyroid tissue and in blood from about 6 Graves' hyperthyroidism patients. General study outcomes and caveats: A model built on a 13 V-J signature distinguished ophthalmopathy from stable hyperthyroidism, reaching around 88% sensitivity and about 81% specificity in cross-validation and 80%/75% in testing. No statistical method was used to set the sample size in advance, and investigators knew the group allocation. In validation, progression to ophthalmopathy was predicted by the model with about 70% sensitivity and around 75% specificity, a median of about 6 months before onset. Blood samples also contained most of the expanded thyroid clonotypes (frequency above 0.001), which suggests that blood repertoires may reflect thyroid immune responses.

Amplification of TCR beta CDR3 regions was carried out from RNA transcripts. The first round of RT-PCR for the TCR CDR3 was performed with the HTBI primer set and the Qiagen OneStep RT-PCR kit. A second multiplex PCR round built the libraries, followed by size selection and purification. Libraries were sequenced paired-end with 100 bp reads on an Illumina HiSeq2000. The published analysis was carried out like this. Raw data were processed with SOAPnuke, discarding reads with adapters, uncalled bases, mean Phred below 15, or no exact constant-primer or identifier match. COPE v1.2.5 was used to merge high-quality paired reads, and clonotypes were defined as unique nucleotide sequences. MiTCR v1.1 was used to align the clonotypes against IMGT TRBV, TRBD and TRBJ reference segments. Only V-J combinations with frequency above 0.0001, covering 98% to 99.2% of repertoires, were analysed. The TCS score was defined as the ratio of F50 (clonal expansion) to E x V (chaos), calculated using BLOSUM62-based TCRdist between CDR3 peptides within each V-J. Welch's t-statistics and random forest reduced 500 to 650 V-J features to 13, which were used in a naive Bayes classifier (R e1071). TCRdb ran its own pipeline on the public reads, namely fastp trimming at Q25 and MiXCR clone calling, and kept in-frame beta chains. Rows matching on CDR3 protein sequence are summarized as one entry with the most common DNA and genes. Clone size and V and J calls follow TCRdb, not the original study. The sample table shows a few hundred thousand distinct CDR3 sequences, and about a sixth are seen once. The ten largest clonotypes hold roughly 3.4% of the sample.

The CDR3 sequence holds 15 residues, the cysteine and phenylalanine included. The read is trimmed to its CDR3 DNA, 45 bases read in frame from base 1. V is reduced by 5 bases and J by 3 bases, leaving a spacing of 15 bases between them. CDR1 SGHAT and CDR2 FQNNGV are derived from the germline V gene. Ophthalmopathy patients had moderately to severely active disease, Clinical Activity Score of at least 3, NOSPECS grade of at least 4, and duration under 3 months. The study excluded patients with uncontrolled infections, other autoimmune diseases, pregnancy or lactation. Diagnoses were established on the basis of clinical symptoms, serum thyroxine and TRAb, thyroid ultrasound, and orbital computed tomography. PBMCs were isolated from 10 ml of fresh peripheral blood by Ficoll-Paque density gradient centrifugation. Total RNA was extracted using Trizol reagent, and RNA quality was assessed on an Agilent 2100 Bioanalyzer.

Input material: blood. This clonotype was sampled from a woman aged 40 to 50 with Graves' ophthalmopathy. Recombination connected TRBV11-2 to TRBJ2-3; the D gene assignment is ambiguous. The CDR3 reads as follows: CASSQTASVTDTQYF. The DNA reads as follows: TGTGCCAGCAGCCAAACAGCCAGCGTAACAGATACGCAGTATTTT.